The present T cell receptor (beta chain) was sequenced within a study of blood T cell repertoires in COVID-19. Germline V gives CDR1 SQVTM, CDR2 ANQGSEA. V shed 7 bases and J shed 0 bases, with 15 bases lying between them. The CDR3 has 14 residues. Method: immunoSEQ multiplex PCR; TCRdb's copy keeps in-frame clones and lacks some. Altogether roughly 150,000 clones are present, approximately 80% being singletons, with the ten largest covering 6.2%. The sample holds a few counts of this clone. Enrollees, about 18 to 89 years old, lived in about two dozen US areas. This receptor was identified in a woman aged 40 to 55 who had recovered from COVID-19. The chain has TRBV29-1 and TRBJ1-1; a possible D gene is TRBD1 (6 bases). Sequenced: PBMCs or T cells enriched from blood (not recorded which). The CDR3 DNA sequence: TGCAGCGCCTATCTTGGACAGATGAACACTGAAGCTTTCTTT. This sequence encodes CSAYLGQMNTEAFF.